What follows are 2 T cell receptor beta chains derived from one specimen sequenced in a study of graft-versus-host responses after intestinal transplantation (dated by TCRdb to about 2021). These receptors' targets are unknown. Library preparation used the immunoSEQ multiplex PCR assay. TCRdb carries this immuneACCESS record with in-frame sequences only. Its versions omit some clonotypes, under half of them owing to an unresolved V gene in the studies checked, with the rest unexplained. Here the sample has 90,000 to 150,000 clones; 85% to 95% occur a single time. The top ten clones comprise roughly 0.12% of the sample. In the paper's terms, the time point label means: cells obtained before transplantation from donor or recipient. This material consisted of unstimulated CD4+ T cells sorted from spleen or lymph node cells, taken before intestinal transplant. The receptors were sampled from a human donor who received an intestinal transplant.

This chain uses TRBV27 with TRBJ2-7; 8 bases align to TRBD2. V lost 6 bases to trimming and J lost 4 bases; unmatched junction nucleotides: 14. The CDR3 consists of 16 residues. Germline V gives CDR1 MNHEY, CDR2 SMNVEV (reference sequence). Here the CDR3 DNA reads TGTGCCAGCAGGAGAAAAACTAGCGGACCTTATTACGAGCAGTACTTC. It is translated as CASRRKTSGPYYEQYF.

The V and J genes are TRBV28 and TRBJ2-1; unclear D gene. The germline gives CDR1 MDHEN, CDR2 SYDVKM. Deletions cut 11 bases from V and 13 bases from J, with 18 bases between. The CDR3 extends over 11 amino acids. This CDR3 reads CASHIVGVQFF. The CDR3 DNA is TGTGCCTCCCATATCGTCGGCGTACAGTTCTTC.